A single sample is the source of the 18 T cell receptor beta chains below, sequenced in a study of T cells in Graves' hyperthyroidism and ophthalmopathy (dated by TCRdb to between 2018 and 2020). The library was prepared using multiplex PCR. The instrument was an Illumina HiSeq 2000. The TCR beta CDR3 regions were amplified from RNA transcripts. A first-round RT-PCR of the TCR CDR3 used the HTBI primer set with the Qiagen OneStep RT-PCR kit. The public reads were run again by TCRdb, first through fastp at Q25 and then through MiXCR, and only productive beta chains were kept. Each CDR3 protein appears once, grouped with its most common genes and DNA. Across this sample there are under 350,000 distinct CDR3 sequences, with 17% seen only once. The ten top clones hold around 58% of the sample. The specimen was blood. The receptors originated from a woman between 55 and 75 years old with Graves' ophthalmopathy.

The chain carries TRBV3-1 and TRBJ1-1; D is unresolved. Trimming shortened V by 5 bases and J by 4 bases, and 11 bases separated the two germline ends. This CDR3 region has 13 residues. CDR1 LGHDT and CDR2 YNNKEL come from the germline V gene (reference sequence). In DNA, the CDR3 is TGTGCCAGCAGCAAGACCTCGGGCACTGAAGCTTTCTTT. This encodes CASSKTSGTEAFF.

This clonotype was observed a few times. The rearrangement uses TRBV6-2 or TRBV6-3 and TRBJ2-6, with a weak D call TRBD1 (5 bases). The CDR3 sequence is 17 residues long. CDR1 MNHEY and CDR2 SVGEGT come from the germline V gene. Trimming left V 3 bases short and J 0 bases short, with 12 bases between. CDR3 DNA sequence: TGTGCCAGCAGTTATGACAGTACCCACTCTGGGGCCAACGTCCTGACTTTC. It specifies CASSYDSTHSGANVLTF.

This clonotype occurred many times. CDR3 bases: TGTGCCACCAGCAGAGATAAGTACGTTCGGGCTAGCGGGCCCAGAGATACGCAGTATTTT. Protein: CATSRDKYVRASGPRDTQYF. The V call is TRBV15, the J call TRBJ2-3; 8 nucleotides match TRBD2. CDR1 LNHNV and CDR2 YYDKDF come from the germline V gene (reference sequence). The junction had 19 bases not matched to a gene; V was cut back by 0 bases and J by 5 bases. The CDR3 spans 20 residues.

This clonotype was seen many times. DNA of the CDR3: TGCAGTGCTACCAGGGGTGGAGTACCTGAAGCTTTCTTT. Translation: CSATRGGVPEAFF. J is TRBJ1-1 and V is TRBV20-1, with D tentatively TRBD1 (6 bases). This CDR3 comprises 13 residues. The V gene lost 4 bases and the J gene lost 6 bases, with 15 bases spanning the gap. Germline CDR1 and CDR2: DFQATT and SNEGSKA (reference sequence).

The chain uses TRBV6-2 or TRBV6-3 and TRBJ2-2; 7 positions match TRBD1. This CDR3 comprises 16 residues. Trimming at V came to 4 bases and at J to 6 bases, leaving 11 bases not matched to a gene. The germline V gene has CDR1 MNHEY and CDR2 SVGEGT. In nucleotides, the CDR3 is TGTGCCAGCAGTTCAACCAGGACAGGTTGGGCCGGGGAGCTGTTTTTT. It specifies CASSSTRTGWAGELFF.

There are many counts of this clonotype. The chain uses TRBV2 and TRBJ1-5; D is uncertain. Germline-derived CDR1 and CDR2 are SNHLY and FYNNEI. V was clipped by 4 bases and J by 5 bases, with 21 bases between them. CDR3 length equals 17 residues. CDR3 residues: CASSGFSRTAVDQPQHF. CDR3 nucleotide sequence: TGTGCCAGCAGTGGATTTTCCAGGACGGCGGTTGATCAGCCCCAGCATTTT.

This clonotype was recorded at least ten times. The chain couples TRBV6-1 to TRBJ2-4, with D uncertain. This CDR3 is 14 amino acids long. Germline V gives CDR1 MNHNS, CDR2 SASEGT. V gave up 5 bases and J gave up 5 bases, with 13 bases separating them. Here the CDR3 DNA reads TGTGCCAGCAGTTACGGGCAGGTACAAAACATTCAGTACTTC. Residues: CASSYGQVQNIQYF.

The chain links TRBV18 to TRBJ2-7; a possible D gene is TRBD2 (5 bases). The CDR3 is 16 amino acids. Trimming shortened V by 1 base and J by 2 bases, and 15 bases separated the two germline ends. Germline lookup yields CDR1 KGHSH and CDR2 LQKENI. The CDR3 DNA follows: TGTGCCAGCTCACCACGAAGCGGAAATAGGCCCTACGAGCAGTACTTC. Its protein product is CASSPRSGNRPYEQYF. Full variable domain (rest looked up from reference TRBV18 and TRBJ2-7): NAGVMQNPRHLVRRRGQEARLRCSPMKGHSHVYWYRQLPEEGLKFMVYLQKENIIDESGMPKERFSAEFPKEGPSILRIQQVVRGDSAAYFCASSPRSGNRPYEQYFGPGTRLTVT.

V gene TRBV6-1 combines with J gene TRBJ1-1; perhaps TRBD1 as D (5 bases). Germline V CDR1 and CDR2: MNHNS, SASEGT. This CDR3 comprises 16 residues. Between the trimmed V and J ends, which lost 4 bases and 5 bases, there was a span of 20 bases. The CDR3 DNA is TGTGCCAGCAGTGTCCCGGGACGGGCAGGTCGAACTGAAGCTTTCTTT. The encoded protein is CASSVPGRAGRTEAFF.

The sample holds a few counts of this clonotype. V usage is TRBV19 and J usage is TRBJ2-2, with 9 nucleotides matching TRBD1. Trimming at V came to 5 bases and at J to 0 bases, leaving 13 bases not matched to a gene. The CDR3 sequence is 19 residues long. The V gene's germline CDR1 is LNHDA and CDR2 SQIVND (reference sequence). Here the CDR3 DNA reads TGTGCCAGTAGTGAGACCGGGACAGGGTTAGGGACGAACACCGGGGAGCTGTTTTTT. Its translation: CASSETGTGLGTNTGELFF. The full variable domain, with the rest looked up from reference TRBV19 and TRBJ2-2, is DGGITQSPKYLFRKEGQNVTLSCEQNLNHDAMYWYRQDPGQGLRLIYYSQIVNDFQKGDIAEGYSVSREKKESFPLTVTSAQKNPTAFYLCASSETGTGLGTNTGELFFGEGSRLTVL.

At least ten counts were recorded for this clonotype. The rearrangement uses TRBV20-1 and TRBJ2-3; 7 nucleotides line up with TRBD1. J lost 2 bases, V lost 6 bases, and 20 bases had no gene match. This CDR3 spans 18 amino acids. From germline, CDR1 is DFQATT and CDR2 SNEGSKA (reference sequence). The CDR3 DNA follows: TGCAGTGCCATCCCACTCTCGACAGGGAGAGCCTACACAGATACGCAGTATTTT. Encoded protein: CSAIPLSTGRAYTDTQYF.

The J gene is TRBJ2-7, the V gene TRBV7-2; D tentatively fits TRBD1 or TRBD2 (5 bases each). The CDR3 totals 13 residues. Trimming stripped 7 bases from V and 6 bases from J, with 16 bases between. The germline gives CDR1 SGHTA, CDR2 FQGNSA. This CDR3 is CASTDGTLREQYF. The CDR3 nucleotides are TGTGCCAGCACGGATGGGACCTTGCGCGAGCAGTACTTC.

This clonotype showed up many times. The chain employs TRBV28 and TRBJ1-2; 7 nucleotides match TRBD1. This CDR3 has 13 residues. From germline, CDR1 is MDHEN and CDR2 SYDVKM. With V trimmed by 5 bases and J by 8 bases, 8 bases remained unmatched. The CDR3 bases are TGTGCCAGCAGTGAGGACAGGTTGAGGGGCTACACCTTC. Translated, it gives CASSEDRLRGYTF.

Notes on this clonotype: This may come from a read error, since a much larger clone is one base off. The DNA of the CDR3 is TGTGCCAGCAGCTTAGCTCCAGGAGCCAATGAGCAGCTCTTC. Translated: CASSLAPGANEQLF. The chain is built from TRBV7-9 and TRBJ2-1; D gene unclear. The CDR3 extends over 14 amino acids. Looked up from germline, CDR1 is SEHNR and CDR2 is FQNEAQ (reference sequence).

The V and J genes are TRBV9 and TRBJ2-1, with D perhaps being TRBD1 or TRBD2 (7 bases each). The CDR3 is 17 residues long. Between the trimmed V and J ends, which lost 0 bases and 4 bases, there was a span of 17 bases. In germline, CDR1 is SGDLS, CDR2 YYNGEE. This CDR3 is CASSVGVRQGGYNEQFF. The DNA of the CDR3 is TGTGCCAGCAGCGTAGGCGTGAGACAGGGAGGGTACAATGAGCAGTTCTTC.

With respect to this clonotype: A clone one base away is much larger, so this may be a read error. The V and J genes are TRBV7-3 and TRBJ2-7; 7 nucleotides line up with TRBD1. CDR3 length: 14 amino acids. Per germline, CDR1 SGHTA and CDR2 FQGTGA. The CDR3 region is CASSLQSGGYGQYF. The CDR3 DNA sequence: TGTGCCAGCAGCCTCCAATCAGGGGGATACGGGCAGTACTTC.

This clonotype was detected a few times. This chain joins TRBV6-1 and TRBJ2-3, with 14 bases aligning to TRBD2. Germline assignment: CDR1 MNHNS and CDR2 SASEGT. V lost 6 bases, J lost 0 bases, and 5 bases stayed unmatched. This CDR3 has 17 residues. CDR3 DNA: TGTGCCAGCAGCTTCGGGACTAGCGGGGGCAGCACAGATACGCAGTATTTT. This gives the protein CASSFGTSGGSTDTQYF.

This clonotype has at least ten counts. The chain joins TRBV12-3 or TRBV12-4 to TRBJ2-1; TRBD1 is a possible D gene (5 bases). The CDR3 extends over 13 amino acids. V lost 5 bases, J lost 3 bases, and 8 bases lay in between. CDR3 sequence: CASSVDSYNEQFF. As DNA, the CDR3 is TGTGCCAGCAGTGTCGACAGCTACAATGAGCAGTTCTTC.